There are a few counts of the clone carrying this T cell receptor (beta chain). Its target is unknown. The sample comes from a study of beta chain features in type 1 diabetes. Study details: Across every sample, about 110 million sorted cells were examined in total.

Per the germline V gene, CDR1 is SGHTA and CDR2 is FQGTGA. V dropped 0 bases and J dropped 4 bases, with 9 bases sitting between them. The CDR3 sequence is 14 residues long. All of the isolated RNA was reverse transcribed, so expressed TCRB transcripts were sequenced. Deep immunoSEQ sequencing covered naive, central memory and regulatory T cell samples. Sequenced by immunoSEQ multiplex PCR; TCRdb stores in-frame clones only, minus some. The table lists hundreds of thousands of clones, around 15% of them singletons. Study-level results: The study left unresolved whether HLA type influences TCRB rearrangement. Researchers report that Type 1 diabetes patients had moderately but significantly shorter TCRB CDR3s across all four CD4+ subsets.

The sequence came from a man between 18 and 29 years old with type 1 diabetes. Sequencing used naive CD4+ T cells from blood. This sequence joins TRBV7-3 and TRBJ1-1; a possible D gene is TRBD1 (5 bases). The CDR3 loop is CASSLTREGTEAFF. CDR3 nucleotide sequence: TGTGCCAGCAGCTTAACCAGGGAGGGCACTGAAGCTTTCTTT. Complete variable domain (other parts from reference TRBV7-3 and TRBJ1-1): GAGVSQTPSNKVTEKGKYVELRCDPISGHTALYWYRQSLGQGPEFLIYFQGTGAADDSGLPNDRFFAVRPEGSVSTLKIQRTERGDSAVYLCASSLTREGTEAFFGQGTRLTVV.